The next 17 T cell receptor beta chains were all read from a single sample in a study of blood T cell repertoires in COVID-19 (dated by TCRdb to between 2020 and 2021). Libraries came from the immunoSEQ multiplex PCR assay. The table comes from immuneACCESS by way of TCRdb, which keeps in-frame sequences with V and J called. Part of the clones is missing from these tables; in studies checked, under half for an unresolved V gene and the rest for unknown reasons. The sample table contains some 100,000 clones; only one count was recorded for about nine tenths of them. 0.97% of the sample lies in the top ten. The sample comprised peripheral blood. The receptors here all came from a man aged 55 to 70 with acute or convalescent COVID-19.

The chain employs TRBV27 and TRBJ1-1, with 8 bases matching TRBD1. The V gene's germline CDR1 is MNHEY and CDR2 SMNVEV (reference sequence). CDR3 length equals 17 residues. V shed 3 bases, J shed 4 bases, and the junction held 13 bases outside the gene matches. The CDR3 bases are TGTGCCAGCAGTTTCCTTCGACAGGGGAGAGTAGGCACTGAAGCTTTCTTT. It is translated as CASSFLRQGRVGTEAFF.

The chain combines TRBV28 with TRBJ2-2, with D tentatively TRBD2 (5 bases). Between the trimmed V and J ends, which lost 7 bases and 0 bases, there was a span of 15 bases. This CDR3 spans 16 amino acids. CDR1 is MDHEN and CDR2 is SYDVKM in the germline V gene. The CDR3 loop is CASIPSRGTNTGELFF. CDR3 DNA: TGTGCCAGCATCCCCTCCCGGGGAACGAACACCGGGGAGCTGTTTTTT.

The V call is TRBV5-8, the J call TRBJ1-1; 8 bases are a match to TRBD1. The CDR3 spans 15 residues. Germline V gives CDR1 SGHTS, CDR2 YDEGEE. J lost 5 bases, V lost 2 bases, and 8 bases had no gene match. The CDR3 region is CASSFQPDRETEAFF. CDR3 DNA sequence: TGTGCCAGCAGCTTTCAACCGGACAGGGAAACTGAAGCTTTCTTT.

V usage is TRBV5-1 and J usage is TRBJ2-1, with D perhaps matching TRBD2 (5 bases). V lost 0 bases and J lost 4, with 11 bases in between. CDR1 SGHRS and CDR2 YFSETQ come from the germline V gene. There are 15 residues in the CDR3. Here the CDR3 reads CASSLAGSQYNEQFF. The DNA of the CDR3 is TGCGCCAGCAGCTTGGCGGGGTCGCAATACAATGAGCAGTTCTTC.

The J gene is TRBJ2-7, the V gene TRBV11-2, with D possibly being TRBD2 (6 bases). CDR3 length: 13 residues. Germline V gene sequence: CDR1 SGHAT, CDR2 FQNNGV. Trimming took off 8 bases at V and 1 base at J, with 12 bases between the two ends. The CDR3 DNA is TGTGCCAGCGCATGGGACTCTTCCTACGAGCAGTACGTC. Translating gives CASAWDSSYEQYV.

The chain has TRBV11-3 and TRBJ1-2, with a possible D match to TRBD1 (5 bases). CDR1 SGHNT and CDR2 YENEEA come from the germline V gene. This CDR3 is built from 14 residues. Trimming took off 1 base at V and 2 bases at J, with 8 bases between the two ends. The CDR3 is CASSLGSGNYGYTF. The CDR3 nucleotides read TGTGCCAGCAGCTTAGGGTCAGGGAACTATGGCTACACCTTC.

The chain carries TRBV2 and TRBJ1-5; D not resolved. Germline CDR1 and CDR2: SNHLY and FYNNEI. The CDR3 loop spans 13 amino acids. Trimming left V 3 bases short and J 4 bases short, with 7 bases between. The CDR3 loop reads CASSDSENQPQHF. CDR3 DNA: TGTGCCAGCAGTGACAGCGAAAATCAGCCCCAGCATTTT.

The gene calls are TRBV24-1 and TRBJ2-2; 8 nucleotides agree with TRBD2. J lost 8 bases, V lost 7 bases, and 5 bases had no gene match. The CDR3 contains 13 residues. Germline lookup yields CDR1 KGHDR and CDR2 SFDVKD. CDR3 DNA sequence: TGTGCCACCAGACGGGAGGGCCCTGGGGAGCTGTTTTTT. Its protein product is CATRREGPGELFF.

The chain is built from TRBV28 and TRBJ1-5, with 7 bases lining up with TRBD1. The CDR3 is made up of 17 amino acids. J gave up 2 bases and V 5 bases, and 12 bases lay outside the gene matches. The germline gives CDR1 MDHEN, CDR2 SYDVKM. The CDR3 loop reads CASSLHRGPGGNQPQHF. The CDR3 coding sequence is TGTGCCAGCAGTCTACACAGGGGCCCGGGAGGCAATCAGCCCCAGCATTTT.

The rearrangement joins TRBV29-1 to TRBJ2-1; a weak D match, TRBD1 (6 bases). The CDR3 length is 12 residues. Per the germline V gene, CDR1 is SQVTM and CDR2 is ANQGSEA. V shed 6 bases and J shed 7 bases, with 13 bases lying between them. CDR3 bases: TGCAGCGTGGGGCAGGGGATGAATGAGCAGTTCTTC. Translating gives CSVGQGMNEQFF.

This clone was seen only once. Here the CDR3 reads CASSSSGSGSDTQYF. The CDR3 DNA follows: TGTGCCAGCAGCTCTAGCGGGAGTGGGTCAGATACGCAGTATTTT. The chain employs TRBV7-8 and TRBJ2-3, with 10 bases that match TRBD2. Germline V CDR1 and CDR2: SGHVS, FQNEAQ. CDR3 length equals 15 residues. J lost 4 bases, V lost 4 bases, and 5 bases had no gene match.

The rearrangement uses TRBV19 and TRBJ1-1; D is possibly TRBD1 (5 bases). Germline V gene lookup returns CDR1 LNHDA and CDR2 SQIVND (reference sequence). V dropped 4 bases and J dropped 4 bases, with 13 bases sitting between them. The CDR3 extends over 14 amino acids. CDR3 in amino acids: CASSTARGGTEAFF. The CDR3 bases are TGTGCCAGTAGTACCGCCCGGGGGGGCACTGAAGCTTTCTTT.

At least ten counts were recorded for this clone. The chain uses TRBV27 and TRBJ1-2, with 10 bases lining up with TRBD1. CDR3 length: 16 amino acids. Trimming took 6 bases from V and 4 from J; bases not matched to a gene: 11. Looked up from germline, CDR1 is MNHEY and CDR2 is SMNVEV (reference sequence). The CDR3 spells CASRETPGQGIYGYTF. In DNA, the CDR3 is TGTGCCAGCAGAGAAACACCGGGACAGGGGATCTATGGCTACACCTTC.

The J gene is TRBJ2-1, the V gene TRBV6-6, with a tentative D call TRBD2 (7 bases). The germline V and J ends were trimmed by 7 bases and 7 bases, with 23 bases remaining between them. The CDR3 sequence is 16 residues long. Germline lookup yields CDR1 MNHNY and CDR2 SVGAGI (reference sequence). CDR3 sequence reads: CASTLLASGAGNEQFF. DNA of the CDR3: TGTGCCAGCACCTTACTAGCGTCGGGGGCAGGTAATGAGCAGTTCTTC.

The chain links TRBV6-6 to TRBJ1-4; TRBD1 agrees at 9 bases. The CDR3 runs 15 residues. Germline lookup yields CDR1 MNHNY and CDR2 SVGAGI (reference sequence). J lost 5 bases, V lost 5 bases, and 6 bases had no gene match. The CDR3 loop reads CASSTGQGPNEKLFF. CDR3 DNA sequence: TGTGCCAGCAGTACCGGACAGGGGCCAAATGAAAAACTGTTTTTT.

The rearrangement joins TRBV24-1 to TRBJ2-5; possible D gene TRBD2, 7 bases. The V and J ends lost 9 bases and 5 bases respectively, with 15 bases between them. The CDR3 has 13 residues. Germline CDR1 reads KGHDR; CDR2 reads SFDVKD. This CDR3 reads CATSRRGGETQYF. In DNA form, the CDR3 reads TGTGCCACCTCAAGGAGGGGGGGGGAGACCCAGTACTTC.

This chain connects TRBV2 to TRBJ2-1; D is ambiguous. Trimming took off 5 bases at V and 5 bases at J, with 10 bases between the two ends. This CDR3 has 13 residues. Germline V lookup: CDR1 SNHLY, CDR2 FYNNEI. The CDR3 region is CASSSIRDNEQFF. CDR3 coding DNA: TGTGCCAGCAGTTCAATCCGCGACAATGAGCAGTTCTTC.